The clone carrying this T cell receptor (beta chain) was seen more than once but under ten times. This entry comes from a study of T-cell memory formation after mild COVID-19. This CDR3 is 14 amino acids long. Germline CDR1 DFQATT, CDR2 SNEGSKA (reference sequence). V shed 6 bases, J shed 7 bases, and the junction held 13 bases outside the gene matches. Each CDR3 protein gets one entry after TCRdb re-called the 5' RACE reads with MiXCR. The sample includes about 470,000 distinct CDR3 sequences, roughly 25% of them seen just once. This sequence joins TRBV20-1 and TRBJ1-1; 8 bases fit TRBD1. This sequence originates from an adult woman who had mild COVID-19 (a few samples of this study predate the infection). Cell type and time point are not known. Sequencing used PBMCs or a T cell subset sorted from them (not recorded which). In DNA, the CDR3 is TGCAGTGCGCCAGCTCAGGGGGCCGATAGTGAAGCTTTCTTT. Translation gives CSAPAQGADSEAFF.